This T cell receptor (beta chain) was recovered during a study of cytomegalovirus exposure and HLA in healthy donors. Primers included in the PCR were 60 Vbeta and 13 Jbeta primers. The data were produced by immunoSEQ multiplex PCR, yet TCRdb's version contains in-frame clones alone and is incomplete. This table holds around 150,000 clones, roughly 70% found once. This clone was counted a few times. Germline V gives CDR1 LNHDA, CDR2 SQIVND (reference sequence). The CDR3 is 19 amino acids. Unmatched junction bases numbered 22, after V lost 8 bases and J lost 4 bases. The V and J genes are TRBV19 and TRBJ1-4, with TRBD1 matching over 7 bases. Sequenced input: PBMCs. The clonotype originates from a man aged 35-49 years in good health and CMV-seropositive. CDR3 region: CASSFPREDRAIGNEKLFF. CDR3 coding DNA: TGTGCCAGTTCATTTCCGCGAGAAGACAGGGCGATTGGTAATGAAAAACTGTTTTTT.